These T cell receptor beta chains were read from a single sample in a study of graft-versus-host responses after intestinal transplantation. Their antigens remain unidentified. The assay was immunoSEQ multiplex PCR, and TCRdb's table has in-frame clones only and misses some. The data contain over 120,000 clones, about nine tenths of them singletons. The sample consisted of unstimulated CD4+ T cells sorted from spleen or lymph node cells, taken before intestinal transplant. The receptors come from a human donor who received an intestinal transplant. CDR3s include the opening cysteine and the closing phenylalanine or tryptophan. The D gene is left open where the match is weak.

J gene | CDR3 length | D gene | V gene | CDR3 protein | CDR3 DNA
TRBJ1-5 | 13 | NA | TRBV30 | CAWSRQDEQPQHF | TGTGCCTGGAGTCGGCAGGATGAACAGCCCCAGCATTTT
TRBJ2-5 | 14 | NA | TRBV4-1 | CASSQEDSGETQYF | TGCGCCAGCAGCCAAGAAGACAGTGGAGAGACCCAGTACTTC
TRBJ2-7 | 12 | TRBD2 | TRBV28 | CASSPGEGKQYF | TGTGCCAGCAGCCCTGGGGAGGGGAAGCAGTACTTC
TRBJ1-1 | 14 | NA | TRBV6-6 | CASSYAGANTEAFF | TGTGCCAGCAGTTACGCAGGGGCGAACACTGAAGCTTTCTTT
TRBJ1-5 | 12 | NA | TRBV7-9 | CASSLGDQPQHF | TGTGCCAGCAGCTTAGGGGATCAGCCCCAGCATTTT
TRBJ2-1 | 15 | TRBD2 | TRBV28 | CASSSWTSSYNEQFF | TGTGCCAGCAGCTCCTGGACTAGCTCCTACAATGAGCAGTTCTTC
TRBJ2-7 | 13 | NA | TRBV5-6 | CASSLVGVQGQYF | TGTGCCAGCAGCTTGGTTGGGGTACAGGGGCAGTACTTC
TRBJ2-3 | 17 | TRBD1 | TRBV6-7 | CASSYSRGGSGTDTQYF | TGTGCCAGCAGTTACTCGAGAGGGGGCTCAGGTACAGATACGCAGTATTTT
TRBJ2-1 | 17 | TRBD2 | TRBV14 | CASSQVVGLAEWGEQFF | TGTGCCAGCAGCCAAGTAGTTGGACTAGCGGAGTGGGGTGAGCAGTTCTTC
TRBJ1-1 | 13 | NA | TRBV19 | CASSISGVGEAFF | TGTGCCAGTAGTATTTCCGGCGTCGGTGAAGCTTTCTTT